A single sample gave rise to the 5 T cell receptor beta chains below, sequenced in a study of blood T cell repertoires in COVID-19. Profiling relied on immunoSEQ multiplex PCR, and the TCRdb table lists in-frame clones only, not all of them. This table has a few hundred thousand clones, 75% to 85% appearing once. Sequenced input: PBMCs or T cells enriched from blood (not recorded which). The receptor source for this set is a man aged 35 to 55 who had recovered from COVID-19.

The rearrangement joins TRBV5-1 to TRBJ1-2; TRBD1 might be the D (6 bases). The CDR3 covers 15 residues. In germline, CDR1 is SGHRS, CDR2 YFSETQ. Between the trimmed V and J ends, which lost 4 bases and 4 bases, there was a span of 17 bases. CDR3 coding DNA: TGCGCCAGCAGCCCGGCCACCAAACAGGGCTATGGCTACACCTTC. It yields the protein CASSPATKQGYGYTF.

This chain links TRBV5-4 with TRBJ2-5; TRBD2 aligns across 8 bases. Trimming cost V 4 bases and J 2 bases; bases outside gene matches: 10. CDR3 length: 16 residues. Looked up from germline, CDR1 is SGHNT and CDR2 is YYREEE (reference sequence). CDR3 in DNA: TGTGCCAGCAGCCCGGGGGGGGGCGGGAAACAAGAGACCCAGTACTTC. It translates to CASSPGGGGKQETQYF.

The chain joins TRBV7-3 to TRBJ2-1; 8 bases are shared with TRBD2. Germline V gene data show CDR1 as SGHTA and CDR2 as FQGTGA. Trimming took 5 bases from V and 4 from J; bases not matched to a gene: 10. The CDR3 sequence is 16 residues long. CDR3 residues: CASSLQTAGGYNEQFF. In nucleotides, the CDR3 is TGTGCCAGCAGCCTCCAAACGGCGGGGGGATACAATGAGCAGTTCTTC.

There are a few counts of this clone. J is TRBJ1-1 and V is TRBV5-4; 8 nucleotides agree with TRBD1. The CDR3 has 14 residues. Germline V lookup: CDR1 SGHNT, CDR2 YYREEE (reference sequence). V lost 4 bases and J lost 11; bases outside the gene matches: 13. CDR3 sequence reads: CASSKPGQASEAFF. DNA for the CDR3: TGTGCCAGCAGCAAGCCGGGACAGGCATCCGAGGCTTTCTTT.

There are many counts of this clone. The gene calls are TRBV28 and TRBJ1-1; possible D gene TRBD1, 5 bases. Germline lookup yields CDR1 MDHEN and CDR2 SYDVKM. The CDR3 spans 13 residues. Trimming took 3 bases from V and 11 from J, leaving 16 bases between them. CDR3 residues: CASSFPGQGSAFF. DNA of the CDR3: TGTGCCAGCAGTTTCCCCGGGCAGGGTAGCGCTTTCTTT. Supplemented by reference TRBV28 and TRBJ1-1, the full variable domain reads DVKVTQSSRYLVKRTGEKVFLECVQDMDHENMFWYRQDPGLGLRLIYFSYDVKMKEKGDIPEGYSVSREKKERFSLILESASTNQTSMYLCASSFPGQGSAFFGQGTRLTVV.